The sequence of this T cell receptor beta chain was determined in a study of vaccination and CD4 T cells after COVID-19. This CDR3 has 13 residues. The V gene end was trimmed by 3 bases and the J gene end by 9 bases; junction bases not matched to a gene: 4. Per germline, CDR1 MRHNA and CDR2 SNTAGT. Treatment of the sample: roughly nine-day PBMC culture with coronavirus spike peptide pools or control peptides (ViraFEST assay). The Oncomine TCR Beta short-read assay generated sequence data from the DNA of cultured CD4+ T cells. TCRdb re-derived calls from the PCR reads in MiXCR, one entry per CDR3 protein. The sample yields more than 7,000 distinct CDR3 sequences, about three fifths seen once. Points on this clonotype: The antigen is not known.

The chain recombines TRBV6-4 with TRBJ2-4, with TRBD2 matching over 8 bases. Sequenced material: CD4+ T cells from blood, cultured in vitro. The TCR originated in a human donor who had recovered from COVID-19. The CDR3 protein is CASSEVAGTIQYF. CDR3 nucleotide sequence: TGTGCCAGCAGTGAGGTAGCGGGGACCATTCAGTACTTC.